Listed below are T cell receptor beta chains from one sample, sequenced in a study of technical replicates of blood from several donors. Clones were sequenced by immunoSEQ multiplex PCR, and TCRdb holds only the in-frame ones, with some missing. Found here are some 60,000 clones, over 85% of them singletons; the top ten hold around 4.8%. The sample was PBMCs. These receptors all come from a human donor in good health. Some clones in this sample may be carry-over from other donors' samples. Both conserved end residues are part of each CDR3. A D gene is named only where the DNA matches it firmly. The size of a clone is reported for some rows only, either as once, few or many, or as a class for expanded clones.

CDR3 protein,CDR3 DNA,clone size,D gene,J gene,V gene
CASSQEVQQPQHF,TGCGCCAGCAGCCAAGAGGTTCAGCAGCCCCAGCATTTT,-,-,TRBJ1-5,TRBV4-3
CASSLLAGPFYEQYF,TGTGCCAGCAGCTTGCTAGCGGGGCCCTTTTACGAGCAGTACTTC,once,TRBD2,TRBJ2-7,TRBV7-3
CASSLEGLTYEQYF,TGCGCCAGCAGCTTGGAGGGACTCACCTACGAGCAGTACTTC,once,-,TRBJ2-7,TRBV5-1
CASSQRLPGQGNEQFF,TGCGCCAGCAGCCAACGACTTCCGGGACAGGGCAATGAGCAGTTCTTC,-,TRBD1,TRBJ2-1,TRBV4-1
CASSPGTTHTKWETQYF,TGCGCCAGCAGCCCTGGGACTACCCATACTAAGTGGGAGACCCAGTACTTC,-,TRBD2,TRBJ2-5,TRBV4-3
CASSPNPNLWNEQFF,TGTGCCAGCAGCCCTAACCCCAACCTTTGGAATGAGCAGTTCTTC,-,-,TRBJ2-1,TRBV7-2
CASSAGTEAYEQYF,TGCGCCAGCAGCGCCGGGACAGAAGCGTACGAGCAGTACTTC,-,TRBD1,TRBJ2-7,TRBV5-1
CAGNPLSGTDTQYF,TGTGCCGGCAACCCTCTCTCGGGGACAGATACGCAGTATTTT,-,-,TRBJ2-3,TRBV2
CASSRGQFSYEQYF,TGTGCCAGTAGTAGGGGACAGTTTTCCTACGAGCAGTACTTC,-,TRBD1,TRBJ2-7,TRBV19
CASSYTTGLPEAFF,TGTGCCAGCAGCTACACCACAGGGTTACCTGAAGCTTTCTTT,-,-,TRBJ1-1,TRBV7-2
CASTDPGQLDNEQFF,TGTGCCAGCACCGATCCAGGACAGCTTGACAATGAGCAGTTCTTC,-,-,TRBJ2-1,TRBV6-6
CASLDSTNYGYTF,TGTGCCAGCCTGGACAGTACCAACTATGGCTACACCTTC,few,-,TRBJ1-2,TRBV7-9
CASSFGQGVTNEKLFF,TGTGCCAGCAGCTTCGGACAGGGGGTAACTAATGAAAAACTGTTTTTT,-,TRBD1,TRBJ1-4,TRBV5-4
CASSIGGELVYEQYF,TGTGCCAGCAGTATCGGCGGGGAGCTAGTCTACGAGCAGTACTTC,-,-,TRBJ2-7,TRBV6-1
CASSPRTGGYTF,TGTGCCAGCTCACCAAGAACGGGGGGCTACACCTTC,once,-,TRBJ1-2,TRBV18
CASSFGGQGATEAFF,TGTGCCAGCAGCTTTGGGGGCCAGGGGGCCACTGAAGCTTTCTTT,-,TRBD1,TRBJ1-1,TRBV7-3
CATRWGGTEAFF,TGTGCCACCCGATGGGGGGGGACTGAAGCTTTCTTT,few,-,TRBJ1-1,TRBV6-5
CASSLFWEDRGQDTQYF,TGCGCCAGCAGTCTTTTTTGGGAGGACAGGGGGCAAGATACGCAGTATTTT,-,TRBD1,TRBJ2-3,TRBV23-1
CASSQRSGGTYEQYF,TGCGCCAGCAGCCAAAGATCCGGAGGGACCTACGAGCAGTACTTC,once,-,TRBJ2-7,TRBV4-1
CASIDRGRDEKLFF,TGTGCCAGCATAGACAGGGGAAGGGATGAAAAACTGTTTTTT,-,TRBD1,TRBJ1-4,TRBV19
CASSPMGGGELFF,TGTGCCAGCAGCCCCATGGGGGGCGGGGAGCTGTTTTTT,once,-,TRBJ2-2,TRBV27
CASSLTGAYGYTF,TGTGCCAGCAGCCTAACAGGGGCCTATGGCTACACCTTC,-,TRBD1,TRBJ1-2,TRBV14
CAISERGLAPLHF,TGTGCCATCAGTGAAAGGGGGCTTGCCCCCCTCCACTTT,-,TRBD1,TRBJ1-6,TRBV10-3
CASSVFTGGRGDNEQFF,TGTGCCAGCAGCGTATTTACGGGGGGGCGAGGGGACAATGAGCAGTTCTTC,-,TRBD2,TRBJ2-1,TRBV9
CASSQGNTGYGYTF,TGTGCCAGCAGCCAAGGGAACACGGGCTATGGCTACACCTTC,once,-,TRBJ1-2,TRBV14
CSVEGLAGGVKQYF,TGCAGCGTTGAAGGACTAGCGGGGGGGGTAAAGCAGTACTTC,-,TRBD2,TRBJ2-7,TRBV29-1
CASSEGVAGGNEQYF,TGTGCCAGCAGTGAAGGGGTAGCGGGAGGGAATGAGCAGTACTTC,-,TRBD2,TRBJ2-7,TRBV6-1
CASSYSSGGSLYTF,TGTGCCAGCAGTTACTCCTCCGGCGGGAGCCTTTACACCTTC,-,-,TRBJ1-2,TRBV6-5
CAWSVPQGAGELFF,TGTGCCTGGAGTGTACCCCAGGGGGCCGGGGAGCTGTTTTTT,-,TRBD1,TRBJ2-2,TRBV30
CASSKITGTAYGYTF,TGTGCCAGCAGCAAGATAACCGGGACAGCTTATGGCTACACCTTC,-,TRBD1,TRBJ1-2,TRBV7-8
CASSHGTSGVRTQYF,TGTGCCAGCAGCCACGGGACTAGCGGGGTTCGAACGCAGTATTTT,-,TRBD2,TRBJ2-3,TRBV7-8
CASSGGQAGEKLFF,TGTGCCAGCAGTGGGGGACAGGCGGGTGAAAAACTGTTTTTT,-,TRBD1,TRBJ1-4,TRBV6-1
CASSPFESSSNQPQHF,TGTGCCAGCAGCCCCTTTGAGTCTTCTAGCAATCAGCCCCAGCATTTT,-,-,TRBJ1-5,TRBV9
CASTLTKGEAFF,TGTGCCAGCACCCTGACTAAAGGGGAAGCTTTCTTT,-,-,TRBJ1-1,TRBV28
CASSPGAGGLRETQYF,TGTGCCAGCAGCCCGGGGGCGGGGGGGCTCCGGGAGACCCAGTACTTC,few,TRBD2,TRBJ2-5,TRBV5-6
CASSQEWRATNEKLFF,TGCGCCAGCAGCCAAGAGTGGCGGGCAACTAATGAAAAACTGTTTTTT,-,-,TRBJ1-4,TRBV4-3
CASSSRPGLNNEQFF,TGTGCCAGTAGTTCCCGCCCCGGACTCAACAATGAGCAGTTCTTC,-,-,TRBJ2-1,TRBV19
CASSWDSYNEQFF,TGCGCCAGCAGTTGGGACAGCTACAATGAGCAGTTCTTC,-,TRBD1,TRBJ2-1,TRBV5-1
CASSIDRLRGNIQYF,TGTGCCAGTAGTATAGATCGTCTCAGGGGAAACATTCAGTACTTC,-,-,TRBJ2-4,TRBV19
CASSLAGTPVKLFF,TGTGCCAGCAGCTTAGCTGGGACACCGGTGAAACTGTTTTTT,-,-,TRBJ1-4,TRBV7-9
CAWNSASPYEQYF,TGTGCCTGGAATAGCGCTAGCCCCTACGAGCAGTACTTC,-,-,TRBJ2-7,TRBV30
CASSRDREQPQHF,TGTGCCAGCTCGCGGGACAGGGAACAGCCCCAGCATTTT,-,TRBD1,TRBJ1-5,TRBV18
CASSIDRRGGTDTQYF,TGTGCCAGTAGTATCGATCGGCGGGGGGGAACAGATACGCAGTATTTT,once,TRBD2,TRBJ2-3,TRBV19
CASKAVGGRGTDTQYF,TGTGCCAGCAAGGCTGTGGGTGGCAGGGGCACAGATACGCAGTATTTT,-,-,TRBJ2-3,TRBV2
CASSWGLAEYNEQFF,TGTGCCAGCAGCTGGGGACTAGCGGAGTACAATGAGCAGTTCTTC,-,TRBD2,TRBJ2-1,TRBV5-4
CASSHGTGGADNEQFF,TGTGCCAGCAGCCATGGGACAGGGGGCGCAGACAATGAGCAGTTCTTC,-,TRBD1,TRBJ2-1,TRBV11-3